The 18 T cell receptor beta chains presented below share a single source sample, sequenced in a study of shared clonotypes between healthy human individuals. TCRdb's copy holds only in-frame clones and misses some; the assay was immunoSEQ multiplex PCR. The sample consists of approximately 720,000 clones, around 72% of them appearing once. The sample was memory CD4+ T cells sorted from blood. The subset here: CD45RA-negative fraction. These receptors originate from a woman in her 30s in good health.

This chain links TRBV21-1 with TRBJ1-3; the table's TRBD1 call for D was not verified on the DNA. TRBV21-1 constitutes a pseudogene. This CDR3 comprises 15 residues. The CDR3 spells CASSKDSFSGNTIYF. For the CDR3, the DNA is TGTGCCAGCAGCAAGGACAGCTTCTCTGGAAACACCATATATTTT.

The V call is TRBV10-3, the J call TRBJ2-3; TRBD1 agrees at 7 bases. This CDR3 has 15 residues. Per the germline V gene, CDR1 is ENHRY and CDR2 is SYGVKD. V lost 3 bases to trimming and J lost 2 bases; unmatched junction nucleotides: 5. In nucleotides, the CDR3 is TGTGCCATCAGTGATGGGAAGGGGGCCACAGATACGCAGTATTTT. This gives the protein CAISDGKGATDTQYF.

CDR3 DNA sequence: TGTGCCAGCAGTTTCACTAGCACTCCAGAGACCCAGTACTTC. Translated: CASSFTSTPETQYF. J is TRBJ2-5 and V is TRBV6-5, with a weak D call TRBD2 (6 bases). The germline V gene encodes CDR1 MNHEY and CDR2 SVGAGI. The CDR3 sequence is 14 residues long. V was shortened by 4 bases and J by 4 bases, with 13 bases between the two germline ends.

This sequence joins TRBV2 and TRBJ2-5; D is possibly TRBD2 (6 bases). Germline assignment: CDR1 SNHLY and CDR2 FYNNEI. V lost 7 bases to trimming and J lost 5 bases, with 20 bases between them. The CDR3 has 15 amino acids. CDR3 loop: CASTPLTSLAETQYF. The CDR3 region has the DNA TGTGCCAGCACTCCCTTAACTAGCCTTGCTGAGACCCAGTACTTC.

The gene calls are TRBV28 and TRBJ1-3; unclear D gene. Germline V CDR1 and CDR2: MDHEN, SYDVKM. The CDR3 loop spans 17 amino acids. Trimming pared 3 bases from V and 4 bases from J, leaving 19 bases between. CDR3 loop: CASSFLASEGFGNTIYF. The CDR3 DNA reads TGTGCCAGCAGTTTTCTCGCGTCGGAGGGTTTCGGAAACACCATATATTTT.

The chain is built from TRBV6-1 and TRBJ1-5; D not certain. The germline V gene has CDR1 MNHNS and CDR2 SASEGT. Trimming stripped 4 bases from V and 0 bases from J, with 10 bases between. CDR3 length: 15 residues. The CDR3 spells CASSVAGNSNQPQHF. The CDR3 coding sequence is TGTGCCAGCAGTGTGGCAGGAAATAGCAATCAGCCCCAGCATTTT.

Only a few counts were recorded for this clone. The V and J genes are TRBV4-2 and TRBJ1-5; unclear D gene. The V gene lost 0 bases and the J gene lost 8 bases, with 14 bases spanning the gap. The CDR3 runs to 15 residues. Germline V gene lookup returns CDR1 LGHNA and CDR2 YNFKEQ. The CDR3 is CASSQETPTGEPQHF. In nucleotides, the CDR3 is TGTGCCAGCAGCCAAGAAACACCTACCGGGGAGCCCCAGCATTTT.

As to this clone: The same CDR3 is also encoded by other DNA sequences in this sample. The gene calls are TRBV19 and TRBJ2-5; the D gene is possibly TRBD2 (6 bases). This CDR3 is built from 15 residues. Germline V gene sequence: CDR1 LNHDA, CDR2 SQIVND (reference sequence). Trimming removed 1 base from V and 2 bases from J, with 11 bases in between. This CDR3 is CASSIGGDSQETQYF. The CDR3 nucleotides read TGTGCCAGTAGTATAGGTGGGGACTCACAAGAGACCCAGTACTTC.

The gene calls are TRBV18 and TRBJ1-2, with D possibly being TRBD1 (6 bases). The CDR3 is 15 amino acids. With 3 bases removed from V and 7 bases from J, the gap between germline ends came to 18 bases. Germline V gene sequence: CDR1 KGHSH, CDR2 LQKENI. CDR3 nucleotide sequence: TGTGCCAGCTCACCGAATCCTCAGGGGAAAAGTGGCTACACCTTC. The encoded protein is CASSPNPQGKSGYTF.

The V and J genes are TRBV5-8 and TRBJ1-2; TRBD1 matches 7 bases. CDR1 is SGHTS and CDR2 is YDEGEE in the germline V gene. Trimming took 3 bases from V and 5 from J; bases not matched to a gene: 16. The CDR3 runs 17 residues. This chain's CDR3 is CASSSPGQSWLLYGYTF. CDR3 in DNA: TGTGCCAGCAGCTCACCGGGACAGAGCTGGCTCCTTTATGGCTACACCTTC.

This chain joins TRBV2 and TRBJ2-1, with D tentatively TRBD2 (5 bases). Germline CDR1 reads SNHLY; CDR2 reads FYNNEI. The CDR3 sequence is 13 residues long. Trimming removed 4 bases from V and 4 bases from J, with 8 bases in between. The CDR3 sequence: CASSGTDYNEQFF. DNA for the CDR3: TGTGCCAGCAGTGGGACTGATTACAATGAGCAGTTCTTC.

This chain uses TRBV7-6 with TRBJ2-5; maybe TRBD1 (6 bases). Trimming cost V 7 bases and J 2 bases, with 14 bases left between them. The CDR3 totals 14 residues. Germline assignment: CDR1 SGHVS and CDR2 FNYEAQ. The CDR3 reads CASTTGNLQETQYF. Here the CDR3 DNA reads TGTGCCAGCACCACAGGGAATCTTCAAGAGACCCAGTACTTC.

V and J are TRBV18 and TRBJ1-5, with TRBD1 as a possible D gene (5 bases). V lost 10 bases and J 6 bases, leaving 13 bases between the germline ends. CDR3 size: 12 residues. Germline CDR1 and CDR2: KGHSH and LQKENI. CDR3 in DNA: TGTGCCACCACGGCGGGGGGTCAGCCCCAGCATTTT. It translates to CATTAGGQPQHF.

The chain recombines TRBV30 with TRBJ1-4, with D possibly being TRBD1 (6 bases). With 0 bases removed from V and 5 bases from J, the gap between germline ends came to 13 bases. Germline V gene lookup returns CDR1 GTSNPN and CDR2 SVGIG (reference sequence). This CDR3 region has 15 residues. Written as DNA, the CDR3 is TGTGCCTGGAGTGTACTGGGAACAGGGAATGAAAAACTGTTTTTT. This encodes CAWSVLGTGNEKLFF.

This clone occurred a few times. The chain uses TRBV5-4 and TRBJ2-7, with 7 positions matching TRBD1. V was pared by 4 bases and J by 0 bases, with 7 bases of the junction left unmatched. CDR1 and CDR2 (germline): SGHNT, YYREEE (reference sequence). The CDR3 spans 15 residues. The CDR3 spells CASSPEQGTSYEQYF. CDR3 DNA sequence: TGTGCCAGCAGCCCCGAACAGGGGACCTCCTACGAGCAGTACTTC.

The V gene is TRBV28, the J gene TRBJ1-2, with TRBD1 matching 8 bases. V shed 3 bases, J shed 7 bases, and the junction held 7 bases outside the gene matches. The CDR3 totals 14 residues. Germline V gene data show CDR1 as MDHEN and CDR2 as SYDVKM. The CDR3 DNA reads as TGTGCCAGCAGTTTGGGCAGGGGGCTTTTTGGCTACACCTTC. Encoded protein: CASSLGRGLFGYTF.

The chain uses TRBV7-6 and TRBJ1-3, with D tentatively TRBD1 (6 bases). Between the trimmed V and J ends, which lost 5 bases and 4 bases, there was a span of 12 bases. The length of the CDR3 is 14 residues. Germline V CDR1 and CDR2: SGHVS, FNYEAQ. The CDR3 region is CASSQDRFGNTIYF. The CDR3 DNA reads TGTGCCAGCAGCCAAGACAGGTTCGGAAACACCATATATTTT.

The chain is built from TRBV7-2 and TRBJ1-5; weak D call: TRBD1 (5 bases). The CDR3 is made up of 17 amino acids. In germline, CDR1 is SGHTA, CDR2 FQGNSA. Trimming removed 5 bases at V and 0 bases at J, with 17 bases between. The CDR3 bases are TGTGCCAGCAGCGCCGGGACCGTACTTTATAGCAATCAGCCCCAGCATTTT. It yields the protein CASSAGTVLYSNQPQHF.